These T cell receptor beta chains were read from a single sample in a study of T-cell memory formation after mild COVID-19. Using its own MiXCR run on the 5' RACE reads, TCRdb lists one record per CDR3 protein. This sample has more than 450,000 distinct CDR3 sequences, with about a sixth found just once. The sequenced sample was PBMCs or a T cell subset sorted from them (not recorded which). Every receptor here comes from an adult woman who had mild COVID-19 (a few samples of this study predate the infection). Cell type and time point are not known. Each CDR3 is given with its conserved first and last residue. D genes are given only for firm matches. Clone size appears in some rows only: once, few, many, or a class for an expanded clone.

cdr3_aa: CASGTGLPPDTQYF
cdr3_nt: TGTGCCAGCGGGACGGGACTCCCTCCAGATACGCAGTATTTT
d_call: .
v_call: TRBV2
j_call: TRBJ2-3
clone_size: .
cdr3_length: 14

cdr3_aa: CASSPRRAGLQSPQPQHF
cdr3_nt: TGCGCCAGCAGCCCCCGGCGGGCGGGACTCCAAAGCCCTCAGCCCCAGCATTTT
d_call: .
v_call: TRBV4-1
j_call: TRBJ1-5
clone_size: .
cdr3_length: 18

cdr3_aa: CASSEELAGGRYEQFF
cdr3_nt: TGTGCCAGCAGTGAAGAACTAGCGGGAGGGAGATATGAGCAGTTCTTC
d_call: TRBD2
v_call: TRBV6-4
j_call: TRBJ2-1
clone_size: .
cdr3_length: 16

cdr3_aa: CSARDRVVRYEQYF
cdr3_nt: TGCAGTGCTAGAGATCGGGTGGTCCGGTACGAGCAGTACTTC
d_call: .
v_call: TRBV20-1
j_call: TRBJ2-7
clone_size: once
cdr3_length: 14

cdr3_aa: CASSRPGGRGYDTEAFF
cdr3_nt: TGCGCCAGCAGCCGCCCCGGCGGCAGGGGCTATGACACTGAAGCTTTCTTT
d_call: .
v_call: TRBV5-1
j_call: TRBJ1-1
clone_size: few
cdr3_length: 17

cdr3_aa: CSVRLPGRTDTQYF
cdr3_nt: TGCAGCGTGAGGCTTCCAGGGAGAACAGATACGCAGTATTTT
d_call: .
v_call: TRBV29-1
j_call: TRBJ2-3
clone_size: few
cdr3_length: 14

cdr3_aa: CASSLRGRVSGETQYF
cdr3_nt: TGTGCCAGCAGCTTAAGGGGACGTGTTTCGGGAGAGACCCAGTACTTC
d_call: .
v_call: TRBV7-3
j_call: TRBJ2-5
clone_size: many
cdr3_length: 16

cdr3_aa: CASSRDSRYSNQPQHF
cdr3_nt: TGTGCCAGCAGCAGGGACAGCCGTTATAGCAATCAGCCCCAGCATTTT
d_call: TRBD1
v_call: TRBV7-2
j_call: TRBJ1-5
clone_size: .
cdr3_length: 16

cdr3_aa: CSARDSTSSYNSPLHF
cdr3_nt: TGCAGTGCTAGAGATTCGACGAGCTCCTATAATTCACCCCTCCACTTT
d_call: .
v_call: TRBV20-1
j_call: TRBJ1-6
clone_size: .
cdr3_length: 16

cdr3_aa: CASSLVSSGIRGETQYF
cdr3_nt: TGTGCCAGCAGCTTGGTCTCTAGCGGGATCCGAGGGGAGACCCAGTACTTC
d_call: TRBD2
v_call: TRBV5-6
j_call: TRBJ2-5
clone_size: .
cdr3_length: 17

cdr3_aa: CASSQGNRRTPNYGYTF
cdr3_nt: TGTGCCAGCAGTCAGGGAAATAGAAGGACACCAAACTATGGCTACACCTTC
d_call: .
v_call: TRBV3-1
j_call: TRBJ1-2
clone_size: .
cdr3_length: 17

cdr3_aa: CASSWTRSSTDTQYF
cdr3_nt: TGTGCCAGCAGCTGGACTAGAAGTAGCACAGATACGCAGTATTTT
d_call: TRBD2
v_call: TRBV12-3/TRBV12-4
j_call: TRBJ2-3
clone_size: few
cdr3_length: 15

cdr3_aa: CASSQEGSTNEKLFF
cdr3_nt: TGCGCCAGCAGCCAGGAGGGCTCAACTAATGAAAAACTGTTTTTT
d_call: .
v_call: TRBV5-1
j_call: TRBJ1-4
clone_size: .
cdr3_length: 15

cdr3_aa: CASSRQGREAFF
cdr3_nt: TGTGCCAGCAGCCGACAGGGACGGGAAGCTTTCTTT
d_call: TRBD1
v_call: TRBV7-9
j_call: TRBJ1-1
clone_size: .
cdr3_length: 12

cdr3_aa: CSVRAGGRSYEQYF
cdr3_nt: TGCAGCGTCCGAGCGGGAGGAAGGAGCTACGAGCAGTACTTC
d_call: TRBD2
v_call: TRBV29-1
j_call: TRBJ2-7
clone_size: few
cdr3_length: 14

cdr3_aa: CASSPFGLAEGYNEQFF
cdr3_nt: TGTGCCAGCAGCCCCTTCGGGCTAGCGGAGGGGTACAATGAGCAGTTCTTC
d_call: TRBD2
v_call: TRBV2
j_call: TRBJ2-1
clone_size: .
cdr3_length: 17

cdr3_aa: CSVNSGANVLTF
cdr3_nt: TGCAGCGTTAACTCTGGGGCCAACGTCCTGACTTTC
d_call: .
v_call: TRBV29-1
j_call: TRBJ2-6
clone_size: many
cdr3_length: 12

cdr3_aa: CASSPTSGRSYEQYF
cdr3_nt: TGTGCCAGCAGCCCGACTAGCGGGAGGTCCTACGAGCAGTACTTC
d_call: TRBD2
v_call: TRBV7-9
j_call: TRBJ2-7
clone_size: many
cdr3_length: 15

cdr3_aa: CASSLLAHNEQFF
cdr3_nt: TGCGCCAGCAGCTTGCTAGCCCACAATGAGCAGTTCTTC
d_call: .
v_call: TRBV5-1
j_call: TRBJ2-1
clone_size: .
cdr3_length: 13

cdr3_aa: CASNPDEGKETQYF
cdr3_nt: TGTGCCAGCAACCCGGACGAGGGCAAAGAGACCCAGTACTTC
d_call: .
v_call: TRBV12-3/TRBV12-4
j_call: TRBJ2-5
clone_size: .
cdr3_length: 14

cdr3_aa: CASSLDRKNIQYF
cdr3_nt: TGTGCCAGCAGCTTGGACCGGAAAAACATTCAGTACTTC
d_call: .
v_call: TRBV5-6
j_call: TRBJ2-4
clone_size: .
cdr3_length: 13

cdr3_aa: CASSTPGGGTDTQYF
cdr3_nt: TGTGCCAGCTCAACCCCCGGGGGTGGCACAGATACGCAGTATTTT
d_call: .
v_call: TRBV18
j_call: TRBJ2-3
clone_size: .
cdr3_length: 15

cdr3_aa: CASQTGLRETQYF
cdr3_nt: TGTGCCAGTCAGACAGGGCTTAGGGAGACCCAGTACTTC
d_call: TRBD1
v_call: TRBV5-6
j_call: TRBJ2-5
clone_size: once
cdr3_length: 13

cdr3_aa: CATRQGSTDTQYF
cdr3_nt: TGTGCCACGCGACAGGGAAGCACAGATACGCAGTATTTT
d_call: TRBD1
v_call: TRBV3-1
j_call: TRBJ2-3
clone_size: many
cdr3_length: 13

cdr3_aa: CASSLEASGGINEQFF
cdr3_nt: TGCGCCAGCAGCTTGGAGGCTAGCGGGGGGATCAATGAGCAGTTCTTC
d_call: TRBD2
v_call: TRBV5-1
j_call: TRBJ2-1
clone_size: many
cdr3_length: 16